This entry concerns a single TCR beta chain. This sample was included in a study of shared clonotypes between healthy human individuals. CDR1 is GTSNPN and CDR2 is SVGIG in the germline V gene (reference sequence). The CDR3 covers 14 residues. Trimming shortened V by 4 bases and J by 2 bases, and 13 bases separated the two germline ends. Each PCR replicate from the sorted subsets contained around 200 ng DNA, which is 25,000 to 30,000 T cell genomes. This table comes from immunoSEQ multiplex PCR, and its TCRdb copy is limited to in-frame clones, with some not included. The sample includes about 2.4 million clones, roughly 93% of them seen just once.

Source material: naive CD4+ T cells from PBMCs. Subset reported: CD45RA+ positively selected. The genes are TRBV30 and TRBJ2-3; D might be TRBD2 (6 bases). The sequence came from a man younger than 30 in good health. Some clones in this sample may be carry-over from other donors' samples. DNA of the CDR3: TGTGCCTGGACTCCACGGGGGTTCACAGATACGCAGTATTTT. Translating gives CAWTPRGFTDTQYF.